The TCR beta chain under discussion was sequenced for a study of siplizumab effects on memory and regulatory T cells. The study, taken as a whole, reports: Sequences below about 10^-5 frequency were poorly captured. As a result, only a minor fraction of alloreactive clones mapped to unstimulated subsets. The suppressive capacity of proliferating Tregs from siplizumab cultures remained unconfirmed.

The germline V gene has CDR1 SGHNT and CDR2 YYREEE (reference sequence). The CDR3 totals 15 residues. J gave up 0 bases and V 2 bases, and 3 bases lay outside the gene matches. As to this clone: Its antigen is not identified.

Assaying covered about 99,000 TCR templates per sample. Measured with immunoSEQ multiplex PCR; TCRdb has only the in-frame clones, and not every one. The sample comprises over 100,000 clones, about 93% of which are singletons, and over 0.15% rests with the top ten. Material: non-Treg CD4+ T cells sorted from blood. The chain uses TRBV5-4 and TRBJ1-1; TRBD1 agrees at 8 bases. This TCR was sampled from a human donor in good health. CDR3 in amino acids: CASSLRTGLNTEAFF. The CDR3 DNA reads TGTGCCAGCAGCTTACGGACAGGGTTGAACACTGAAGCTTTCTTT.